This record looks at one T cell receptor beta chain sequence and its context. This entry is derived from a study of Ad26.COV2.S vaccination and SARS-CoV-2 variants. The treatment denotes: some 20 received Ad26.COV2.S at low or high dose, single or two shots; several received placebo; per-sample allocation not given. Sample collection was performed on day 63 after the first vaccine or placebo injection. Clones were read by immunoSEQ multiplex PCR, and TCRdb kept only the in-frame ones, dropping some. In the table there are under 500,000 clones, approximately 92% of which are singletons. The sequenced sample was peripheral blood, obtained in a trial of Ad26.COV2.S vaccine versus placebo. The source of this sequence is a person aged 18-60 years who received the Ad26.COV2.S COVID-19 vaccine or a placebo.

Here the CDR3 reads CASSQDTGGWNIQYF. DNA of the CDR3: TGCGCCAGCAGCCAAGATACAGGGGGCTGGAACATTCAGTACTTC. V gene TRBV4-3 combines with J gene TRBJ2-4; TRBD1 agrees at 9 bases. Germline loops: CDR1 LGHNA, CDR2 YSLEER. With 0 bases clipped from V and 7 bases from J, the junction kept 4 bases outside the gene matches. The CDR3 length is 15 residues.